These 21 T cell receptor beta chains came from one sample sequenced in a study of cytomegalovirus exposure and HLA in healthy donors (dated by TCRdb to the late 2010s). Preparation of the library involved the immunoSEQ multiplex PCR assay. For the multiplex PCR, a mixture combining 60 forward primers for TCR Vbeta segments and 13 reverse primers for TCR Jbeta segments was used. TCRdb holds this immuneACCESS table with in-frame rearrangements only. Some clones are missing; in checked studies, unresolved V genes explain under half, and the rest has no known cause. This sample holds tens of thousands of clones; under 80% were observed only once. About 14% of the sample comes from the top ten. Source material: PBMCs. These receptors were taken from a male donor in good health and CMV-seropositive.

Here the CDR3 reads CSAGGRYEQYF. CDR3 coding DNA: TGCAGTGCAGGGGGCCGATACGAGCAGTACTTC. The chain uses TRBV20-1 and TRBJ2-7, with 7 bases that match TRBD1. Unmatched junction bases numbered 3, after V lost 6 bases and J lost 4 bases. The CDR3 covers 11 residues. Germline V gives CDR1 DFQATT, CDR2 SNEGSKA (reference sequence).

This chain uses TRBV2 with TRBJ1-6; perhaps TRBD1 as D (5 bases). This CDR3 spans 15 amino acids. Per germline, CDR1 SNHLY and CDR2 FYNNEI. Deletions cut 2 bases from V and 5 bases from J, with 10 bases between. CDR3 in DNA: TGTGCCAGCAGTGAAAGCGGGACGCATAATTCACCCCTCCACTTT. This sequence encodes CASSESGTHNSPLHF. Filled out from reference TRBV2 and TRBJ1-6, the complete variable domain reads EPEVTQTPSHQVTQMGQEVILRCVPISNHLYFYWYRQILGQKVEFLVSFYNNEISEKSEIFDDQFSVERPDGSNFTLKIRSTKLEDSAMYFCASSESGTHNSPLHFGNGTRLTVT.

This clone was observed a handful of times. The gene calls are TRBV5-4 and TRBJ2-3; TRBD2 matches at 7 bases. Trimming removed 0 bases from V and 2 bases from J; junction bases left unmatched: 9. CDR1 and CDR2 (germline): SGHNT, YYREEE (reference sequence). This CDR3 comprises 17 residues. CDR3 nucleotides: TGTGCCAGCAGCTTGGCCCGTCGGACTAGGGACACAGATACGCAGTATTTT. This translates into CASSLARRTRDTDTQYF.

The chain employs TRBV7-9 and TRBJ1-4; D is unclear. CDR1 SEHNR and CDR2 FQNEAQ come from the germline V gene (reference sequence). CDR3 length: 14 amino acids. V lost 5 bases and J lost 8, with 15 bases in between. The CDR3 protein is CASSATWGGEKLFF. The CDR3, as DNA: TGTGCCAGCAGCGCCACGTGGGGAGGGGAAAAACTGTTTTTT.

This chain uses TRBV29-1 with TRBJ1-5, with 10 bases identical to TRBD1. V trimming: 4 bases; J trimming: 5 bases; junction bases outside the gene matches: 5. Germline lookup yields CDR1 SQVTM and CDR2 ANQGSEA. The CDR3 consists of 14 residues. This CDR3 reads CSVGEGTGDQPQHF. CDR3 nucleotides: TGCAGCGTTGGTGAAGGGACAGGGGATCAGCCCCAGCATTTT.

This chain joins TRBV10-3 and TRBJ2-5, with 10 bases that match TRBD2. This CDR3 spans 14 amino acids. CDR1 ENHRY and CDR2 SYGVKD come from the germline V gene. The V gene end was trimmed by 5 bases and the J gene end by 4 bases; junction bases not matched to a gene: 4. CDR3: CAISSGGAGETQYF. The CDR3 DNA reads as TGTGCCATCAGTAGCGGGGGGGCCGGAGAGACCCAGTACTTC.

The chain couples TRBV6-4 to TRBJ2-7; D is unclear. The CDR3 is made up of 12 amino acids. V lost 8 bases and J lost 0, with 8 bases in between. Looked up from germline, CDR1 is MRHNA and CDR2 is SNTAGT. This chain's CDR3 is CASLAGSYEQYF. Written as DNA, the CDR3 is TGTGCCAGCCTTGCCGGCTCCTACGAGCAGTACTTC.

This clone came up a few times. The chain recombines TRBV5-1 with TRBJ2-7, with 8 bases aligning to TRBD2. This CDR3 has 15 residues. Germline CDR1 is SGHRS and CDR2 is YFSETQ. J gave up 1 base and V 8 bases, and 11 bases lay outside the gene matches. This CDR3 is CASSIAGGFSYEQYF. The CDR3 DNA is TGCGCCAGTTCAATCGCGGGGGGTTTTTCCTACGAGCAGTACTTC.

Worth noting for this clone: No DNA is shown, since the ends of the CDR3 on it are uncertain; the CDR3 is the one TCRdb lists. V is TRBV5-1 and J is TRBJ2-1; TRBD1, the table's D call, was not compared with the DNA. The CDR3 has 13 residues if both end residues are counted. Germline V gene lookup returns CDR1 SGHRS and CDR2 YFSETQ. CDR3 residues: CASSFASGTGSFF.

The chain uses TRBV7-2 and TRBJ2-5; the match to TRBD1 covers 8 bases. V lost 5 bases and J lost 5; bases outside the gene matches: 4. The CDR3 covers 13 residues. Germline CDR1 SGHTA, CDR2 FQGNSA. This CDR3 is CASSLGQAETQYF. CDR3 nucleotide sequence: TGTGCCAGCAGCCTGGGACAGGCGGAGACCCAGTACTTC. The complete variable domain, with remaining parts taken from reference TRBV7-2 and TRBJ2-5, reads GAGVSQSPSNKVTEKGKDVELRCDPISGHTALYWYRQSLGQGLEFLIYFQGNSAPDKSGLPSDRFSAERTGGSVSTLTIQRTQQEDSAVYLCASSLGQAETQYFGPGTRLLVL.

This clone was observed a handful of times. The chain couples TRBV15 to TRBJ1-1, with 8 bases that match TRBD1. In germline, CDR1 is LNHNV, CDR2 YYDKDF (reference sequence). This CDR3 spans 16 amino acids. V trimming: 2 bases; J trimming: 3 bases; junction bases outside the gene matches: 8. The CDR3 sequence: CATSRFRTGKDTEAFF. CDR3 bases: TGTGCCACCAGCAGATTCAGGACAGGGAAGGACACTGAAGCTTTCTTT.

This clone was counted a few times. The same CDR3 arises from other DNA sequences in this sample as well. The chain has TRBV5-6 and TRBJ1-2; D ambiguous. Germline V CDR1 and CDR2: SGHDT, YYEEEE. Trimming stripped 0 bases from V and 6 bases from J, with 6 bases between. This CDR3 region has 12 residues. The CDR3 DNA reads TGTGCCAGCAGCTTGGGCACAAATGGCTACACCTTC. Translation gives CASSLGTNGYTF.

The rearrangement joins TRBV7-2 to TRBJ2-3; 8 positions match TRBD2. V was pared by 5 bases and J by 2 bases, with 9 bases of the junction left unmatched. The CDR3 contains 16 residues. CDR1 is SGHTA and CDR2 is FQGNSA in the germline V gene. CDR3 DNA: TGTGCCAGCAGCCCTTCGGGGGGGGCCCTCACAGATACGCAGTATTTT. Translated, it gives CASSPSGGALTDTQYF.

The V gene is TRBV5-4, the J gene TRBJ1-3, with 7 nucleotides matching TRBD1. With 1 base clipped from V and 1 base from J, the junction kept 5 bases outside the gene matches. The CDR3 has 16 amino acids. CDR1 is SGHNT and CDR2 is YYREEE in the germline V gene (reference sequence). The CDR3 loop reads CASSLFLQGSGNTIYF. In nucleotides, the CDR3 is TGTGCCAGCAGCTTGTTTTTACAGGGGTCTGGAAACACCATATATTTT.

This chain connects TRBV7-2 to TRBJ2-7; 8 bases fit TRBD1. The CDR3 sequence is 16 residues long. V was clipped by 2 bases and J by 6 bases; unmatched bases: 12. The V gene's germline CDR1 is SGHTA and CDR2 FQGNSA. CDR3 sequence (DNA): TGTGCCAGCAGCTTATTGGGCTCCCGGACAGGGCGCGAGCAGTACTTC. Translated, it gives CASSLLGSRTGREQYF.

This chain uses TRBV5-6 with TRBJ2-5; TRBD1 might be the D (5 bases). V gave up 4 bases and J gave up 5 bases, with 12 bases separating them. Germline CDR1 SGHDT, CDR2 YYEEEE. The CDR3 runs to 13 residues. The CDR3 here is CASSLRPGETQYF. In DNA, the CDR3 is TGTGCCAGCAGCCTGAGGCCAGGGGAGACCCAGTACTTC.

The chain joins TRBV29-1 to TRBJ1-2; TRBD1 matches 7 bases. This CDR3 region has 15 residues. CDR1 is SQVTM and CDR2 is ANQGSEA in the germline V gene. V shed 6 bases and J 7 bases; nucleotides not matched to a gene: 17. The CDR3 coding sequence is TGCAGCGTGTTCGAATCGGGACAGCCCATGGGTGGCTACACCTTC. Its protein product is CSVFESGQPMGGYTF. The full variable domain, with the rest looked up from reference TRBV29-1 and TRBJ1-2, is SAVISQKPSRDICQRGTSLTIQCQVDSQVTMMFWYRQQPGQSLTLIATANQGSEATYESGFVIDKFPISRPNLTFSTLTVSNMSPEDSSIYLCSVFESGQPMGGYTFGSGTRLTVV.

The chain uses TRBV10-3 and TRBJ2-1; 14 nucleotides agree with TRBD2. The length of the CDR3 is 17 residues. Looked up from germline, CDR1 is ENHRY and CDR2 is SYGVKD. J was trimmed by 7 bases and V by 2 bases; bases with no gene match: 7. Here the CDR3 reads CAISERLAGGKGNEQFF. The CDR3, as DNA: TGTGCCATCAGTGAGCGACTAGCGGGGGGGAAGGGAAATGAGCAGTTCTTC.

The chain carries TRBV29-1 and TRBJ1-2; 12 bases align to TRBD1. J lost 0 bases, V lost 6 bases, and 17 bases had no gene match. Per germline, CDR1 SQVTM and CDR2 ANQGSEA. The CDR3 totals 19 residues. CDR3 loop: CSVLLGQGADHRPNYGYTF. CDR3 sequence (DNA): TGCAGCGTCTTATTGGGACAGGGGGCCGACCACAGACCTAACTATGGCTACACCTTC.

This clone was counted only a few times. The sample holds other DNA sequences that translate to the same CDR3. CDR3 in DNA: TGTGCCAGCAGCCAAGACGGAGGGTCGGCGGGCTATGGCTACACCTTC. Translating gives CASSQDGGSAGYGYTF. This sequence joins TRBV5-4 and TRBJ1-2; D gene uncertain. Trimming shortened V by 4 bases and J by 4 bases, and 20 bases separated the two germline ends. Germline CDR1 is SGHNT and CDR2 is YYREEE (reference sequence). This CDR3 contains 16 residues.

The chain uses TRBV7-2 and TRBJ2-5, with 9 bases aligning to TRBD2. This CDR3 has 16 residues. Trimming took 1 base from V and 2 from J; bases not matched to a gene: 5. Looked up from germline, CDR1 is SGHTA and CDR2 is FQGNSA. The CDR3 DNA is TGTGCCAGCAGCTTAGATCCTAGCGGGGCACAAGAGACCCAGTACTTC. Amino acid sequence: CASSLDPSGAQETQYF. Combining the CDR3 with reference TRBV7-2 and TRBJ2-5 gives the whole variable domain GAGVSQSPSNKVTEKGKDVELRCDPISGHTALYWYRQSLGQGLEFLIYFQGNSAPDKSGLPSDRFSAERTGGSVSTLTIQRTQQEDSAVYLCASSLDPSGAQETQYFGPGTRLLVL.